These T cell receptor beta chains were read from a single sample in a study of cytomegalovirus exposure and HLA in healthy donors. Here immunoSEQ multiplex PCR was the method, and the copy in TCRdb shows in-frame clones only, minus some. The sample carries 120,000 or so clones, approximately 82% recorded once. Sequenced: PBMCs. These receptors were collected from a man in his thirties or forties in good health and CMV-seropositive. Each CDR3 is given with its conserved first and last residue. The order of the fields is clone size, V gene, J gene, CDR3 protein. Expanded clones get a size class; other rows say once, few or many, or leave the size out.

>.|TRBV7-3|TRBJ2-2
CASSPTGHGELFF
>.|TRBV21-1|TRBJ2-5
CASNPREQRQETQYF
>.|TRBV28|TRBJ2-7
CATGGGIYEQYF
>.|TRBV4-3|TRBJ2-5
CASSQDITGGGETQYF
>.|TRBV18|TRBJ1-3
CASSTASGNTIYF
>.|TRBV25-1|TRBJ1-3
CASSAGGSAGNTIYF
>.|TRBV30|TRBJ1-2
CAWSRDRGPGGYTF
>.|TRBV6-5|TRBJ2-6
CASSYSSRGANVLTF
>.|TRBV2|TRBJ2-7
CASSGDRAYEQYF
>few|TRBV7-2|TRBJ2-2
CASSRGQYTGELFF
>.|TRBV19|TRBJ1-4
CASRRGTNEKLFF
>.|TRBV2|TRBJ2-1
CASEERDRIYNEQFF
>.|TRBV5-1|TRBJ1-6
CASSLDRQGAYTANSPLHF
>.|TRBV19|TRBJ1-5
CASSYGGANSNQPQHF
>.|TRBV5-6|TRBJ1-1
CASSTGGQVLNTEAFF
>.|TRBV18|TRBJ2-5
CASSPRTDQETQYF
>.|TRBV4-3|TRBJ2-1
CASSQGGPYNEQFF
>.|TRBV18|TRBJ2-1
CASSPGLAGANEQFF
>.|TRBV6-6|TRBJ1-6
CATDPGGYNSPLHF
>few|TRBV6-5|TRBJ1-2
CASTPDSSNYGYTF
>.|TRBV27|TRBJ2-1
CASRLRGGVEQFF
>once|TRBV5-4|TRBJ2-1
CASSPTLARDSYNEQFF
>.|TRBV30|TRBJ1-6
CAWEGDRGYSPLHF
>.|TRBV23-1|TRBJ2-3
CASSQPAGFTDTQYF
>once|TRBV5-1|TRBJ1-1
CASSALPRGTEAFF
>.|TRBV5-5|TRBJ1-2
CASSLGTGGSGYTF
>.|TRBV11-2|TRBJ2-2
CASSLGGQNTGELFF
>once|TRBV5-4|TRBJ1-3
CASSPDRRGNTIYF
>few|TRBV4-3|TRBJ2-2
CASSQGGGGTGELFF
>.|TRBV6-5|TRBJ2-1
CASSSQQGSGYNEQFF
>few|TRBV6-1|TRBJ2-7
CASSEGPGTAYEQYF
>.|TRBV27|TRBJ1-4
CASQGGEKLFF
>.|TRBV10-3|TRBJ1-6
CAINSARTGDSPLHF
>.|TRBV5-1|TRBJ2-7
CASSSGAYEQYF
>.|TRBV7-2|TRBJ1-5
CASSVSNQPQHF
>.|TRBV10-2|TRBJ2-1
CASSELGGADEQFF
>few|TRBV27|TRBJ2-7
CASSNRDNSYEQYF
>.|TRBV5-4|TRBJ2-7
CASSLGRGALYEQYF
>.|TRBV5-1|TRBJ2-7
CASSLGGYFAYEQYF
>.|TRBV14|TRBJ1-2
CASSHPGQVGYTF
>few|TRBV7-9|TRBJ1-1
CASSSGGGNTEAFF
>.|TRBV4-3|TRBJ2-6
CASQGSAASGANVLTF
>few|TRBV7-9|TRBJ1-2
CASSFGGTNYGYTF
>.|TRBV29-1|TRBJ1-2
CSVPGGLDYGYTF
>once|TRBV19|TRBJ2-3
CASLYPWDRGSDTQYF
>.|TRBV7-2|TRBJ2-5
CASIQGQAQETQYF
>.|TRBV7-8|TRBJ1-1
CASSFPATGNTEAFF
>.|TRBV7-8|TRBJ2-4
CASSLGPPLAGKDF
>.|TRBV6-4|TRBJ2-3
CASSAERGHTDTQYF
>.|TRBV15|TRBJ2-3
CATSREKWRGFTDTQYF
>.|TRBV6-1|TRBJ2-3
CASSGPGLAASTDTQYF
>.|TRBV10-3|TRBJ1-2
CAISADRVYGYTF